This T cell receptor beta chain was observed in a study of STAT5B mutations in CD4+ large granular lymphocyte leukemia. Produced via immunoSEQ multiplex PCR; TCRdb's table is partial and in-frame only. Among 30,000 to 40,000 clones listed, around 89% were seen once. The CDR3 is made up of 16 amino acids. The J segment lost 8 bases and the V segment lost 3 bases, leaving 9 bases of the junction unmatched. CDR1 and CDR2 (germline): LGHNA, YNFKEQ. The source of this sequence is a human donor in good health. Input material: CD4+ T cells from blood buffy coats. This chain joins TRBV4-2 and TRBJ1-4, with 10 bases matching TRBD1. CDR3 coding DNA: TGTGCCAGCAGCCAGGCTACCGGGACAGGGGACGAAAAACTGTTTTTT. This codes for CASSQATGTGDEKLFF.